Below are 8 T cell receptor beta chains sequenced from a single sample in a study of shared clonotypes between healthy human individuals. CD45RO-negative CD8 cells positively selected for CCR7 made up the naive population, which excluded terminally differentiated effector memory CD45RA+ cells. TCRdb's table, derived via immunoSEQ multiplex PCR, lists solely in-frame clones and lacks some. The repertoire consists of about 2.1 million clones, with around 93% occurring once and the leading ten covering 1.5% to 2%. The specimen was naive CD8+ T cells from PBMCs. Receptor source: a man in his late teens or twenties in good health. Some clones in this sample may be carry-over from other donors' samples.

The CDR3 DNA reads TGTGCCAGCACCAGCCGGGGCTCCTACGAGCAGTACTTC. Protein product: CASTSRGSYEQYF. The J gene is TRBJ2-7, the V gene TRBV27, with D possibly matching TRBD2 (5 bases). Germline V lookup: CDR1 MNHEY, CDR2 SMNVEV (reference sequence). There are 13 residues in the CDR3. V was shortened by 7 bases and J by 0 bases, with 10 bases between the two germline ends.

CDR3 sequence reads: CSVPQGPGELFF. As DNA, the CDR3 is TGCAGCGTCCCTCAGGGACCCGGGGAGCTGTTTTTT. J is TRBJ2-2 and V is TRBV29-1, with D perhaps TRBD1 or TRBD2 (5 bases each). Deletions cut 6 bases from V and 6 bases from J, with 11 bases between. The CDR3 runs to 12 residues. Germline CDR1 is SQVTM and CDR2 is ANQGSEA.

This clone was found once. The CDR3 DNA reads as TGCGCCAGCCAGAACAGGGATGTGGGGAACAATGAGCAGTTCTTC. Protein product: CASQNRDVGNNEQFF. The chain recombines TRBV5-1 with TRBJ2-1, with D possibly TRBD1 on 6 matching bases. CDR1 is SGHRS, CDR2 YFSETQ, per germline. The germline V and J ends were trimmed by 7 bases and 5 bases, with 19 bases remaining between them. This CDR3 contains 15 residues.

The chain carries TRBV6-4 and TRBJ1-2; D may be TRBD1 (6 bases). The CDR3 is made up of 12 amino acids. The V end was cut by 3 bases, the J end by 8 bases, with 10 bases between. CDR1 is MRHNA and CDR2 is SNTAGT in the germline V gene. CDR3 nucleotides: TGTGCCAGCAGTGATTCCGGGGGCGGCTACACCTTC. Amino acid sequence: CASSDSGGGYTF.

In nucleotides, the CDR3 is TGTGCCAGCAGCCAGGGTAGCGGACTCCTCTACGAGCAGTACTTC. Its protein product is CASSQGSGLLYEQYF. The V gene is TRBV7-2, the J gene TRBJ2-7; perhaps TRBD2 as D (6 bases). Germline CDR1 reads SGHTA; CDR2 reads FQGNSA. CDR3 length: 15 amino acids. V was shortened by 5 bases and J by 3 bases, with 17 bases between the two germline ends.

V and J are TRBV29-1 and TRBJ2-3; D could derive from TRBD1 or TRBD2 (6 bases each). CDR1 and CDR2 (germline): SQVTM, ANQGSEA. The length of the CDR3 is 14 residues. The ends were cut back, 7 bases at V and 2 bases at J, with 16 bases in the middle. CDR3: CSGWGLANTDTQYF. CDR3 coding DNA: TGCAGCGGGTGGGGGCTAGCGAACACAGATACGCAGTATTTT.

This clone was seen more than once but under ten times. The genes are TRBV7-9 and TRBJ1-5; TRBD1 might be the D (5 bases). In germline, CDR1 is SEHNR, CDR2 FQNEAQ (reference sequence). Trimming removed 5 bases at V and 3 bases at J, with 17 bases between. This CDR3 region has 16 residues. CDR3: CASSRGETVLNQPQHF. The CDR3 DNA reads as TGTGCCAGCAGCCGGGGTGAGACAGTCCTCAATCAGCCCCAGCATTTT.

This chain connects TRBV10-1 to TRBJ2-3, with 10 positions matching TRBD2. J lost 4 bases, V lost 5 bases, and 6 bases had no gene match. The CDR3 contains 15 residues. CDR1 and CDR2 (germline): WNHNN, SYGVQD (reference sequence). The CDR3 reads CASSPGTSVSDTQYF. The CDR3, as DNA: TGCGCCAGCAGTCCCGGGACTAGCGTTTCAGATACGCAGTATTTT.